The entry below describes one TCR beta chain. Libraries were prepared by immunoSEQ multiplex PCR; TCRdb keeps only in-frame clonotypes and omits some of them. Of about 1,900,000 clones in the sample, around 96% were seen once. This specimen belongs to a study of shared clonotypes between healthy human individuals. Positively selected for CCR7, the CD45RO-negative cells used as naive CD8 cells excluded terminally differentiated effector memory CD45RA+ cells. Donors, without exception, were Caucasian adults residing in Nashville, Tennessee. The V and J ends lost 2 bases and 2 bases respectively, with 6 bases between them. Germline CDR1 MDHEN, CDR2 SYDVKM. CDR3 length: 14 residues.

Sequenced input: naive CD8+ T cells sorted from blood. The V gene is TRBV28, the J gene TRBJ2-2; no definite D call. The receptor comes from a man between 18 and 35 years old in good health. The CDR3 loop is CASSLGINTGELFF. The CDR3, as DNA: TGTGCCAGCAGTTTAGGGATAAACACCGGGGAGCTGTTTTTT.